The 3 T cell receptor beta chains reported below all come from one sample, sequenced in a study of blood T cell repertoires in COVID-19. The repertoire was sequenced with immunoSEQ multiplex PCR; TCRdb's copy has only in-frame clones and lacks some. The sample holds 250,000 to 350,000 clones; around 88% are singletons and the top ten take 1.6%. Sequenced sample: peripheral blood. Receptors originate from a woman aged 50 to 65 with acute or convalescent COVID-19.

The chain joins TRBV24-1 to TRBJ1-2; D uncertain. The CDR3 covers 15 residues. The V end lost 3 bases, the J end lost 4 bases, and 14 bases lay between the germline ends. Germline CDR1 is KGHDR and CDR2 is SFDVKD. Here the CDR3 DNA reads TGTGCCACCAGTGATAGTCATAAGCCCCCCTATGGCTACACCTTC. Its protein is CATSDSHKPPYGYTF.

Here the CDR3 reads CATSDDRGGAYNEQFF. CDR3 bases: TGTGCCACCAGTGATGACAGAGGTGGAGCCTACAATGAGCAGTTCTTC. The V call is TRBV24-1, the J call TRBJ2-1; D may be TRBD1 (5 bases). The V end was cut by 3 bases, the J end by 2 bases, with 13 bases between. Looked up from germline, CDR1 is KGHDR and CDR2 is SFDVKD. The CDR3 extends over 16 amino acids.

The rearrangement links TRBV30 to TRBJ2-7, with 13 positions matching TRBD2. The CDR3 has 15 residues. V shed 3 bases, J shed 4 bases, and the junction held 6 bases outside the gene matches. Germline V gives CDR1 GTSNPN, CDR2 SVGIG (reference sequence). The CDR3 spells CAWSDTGLAGYEQYF. CDR3 DNA: TGTGCCTGGAGCGACACGGGACTAGCGGGATACGAGCAGTACTTC. Together with reference TRBV30 and TRBJ2-7, the CDR3 gives the full variable domain: SQTIHQWPATLVQPVGSPLSLECTVEGTSNPNLYWYRQAAGRGLQLLFYSVGIGQISSEVPQNLSASRPQDRQFILSSKKLLLSDSGFYLCAWSDTGLAGYEQYFGPGTRLTVT.